These T cell receptor beta chains were read from a single sample in a study of beta chain features in type 1 diabetes. The repertoire was sequenced with immunoSEQ multiplex PCR; TCRdb's copy has only in-frame clones and lacks some. In the table there are about 150,000 clones, around 9.7% of which are singletons. The specimen was central memory CD4+ T cells from blood. The receptors here all came from a woman in her twenties or thirties with type 1 diabetes. Each CDR3 is given with its conserved first and last residue. The D gene is left open where the match is weak. Where a row states a size, it is once, few, many or the class of an expanded clone; other rows omit it.

V	size	J	length	D	DNA	CDR3
TRBV14	medium-sized	TRBJ2-1	13	.	TGTGCCAGCAGCCAAGATCTATACAATGAGCAGTTCTTC	CASSQDLYNEQFF
TRBV27	.	TRBJ1-3	14	TRBD1	TGTGCCAGCAGCCCGACAGGGTCTGGAAACACCATATATTTT	CASSPTGSGNTIYF
TRBV5-1	few	TRBJ1-2	14	.	TGCGCCAGCAGCCAAAACCCGGGAGACTATGGCTACACCTTC	CASSQNPGDYGYTF
TRBV12-5	few	TRBJ2-3	18	.	TGTGCTAGTGGTTTGGTAGAAGATGGGACTGTTTCTACAGATACGCAGTATTTT	CASGLVEDGTVSTDTQYF
TRBV18	few	TRBJ2-1	15	TRBD2	TGTGCCAGCTCACCCGCTTCTAGCGGGAGCGGTGAGCAGTTCTTC	CASSPASSGSGEQFF
TRBV7-3	few	TRBJ2-2	13	TRBD1	TGTGCCAGCAGCCCCTTGGACAGGGGGGAGCTGTTTTTT	CASSPLDRGELFF
TRBV7-6	few	TRBJ1-4	14	.	TGTGCCAGCAGCTCGACAGTTACTAATGAAAAACTGTTTTTT	CASSSTVTNEKLFF
TRBV28	.	TRBJ1-2	15	TRBD1	TGTGCCAGCATTACACAGGGGTTGGACCACTATGGCTACACCTTC	CASITQGLDHYGYTF
TRBV4-1	few	TRBJ2-7	15	TRBD2	TGCGCCAGCAGCCAAGAAGTGGGGGGGTCCTACGAGCAGTACTTC	CASSQEVGGSYEQYF
TRBV7-2	.	TRBJ2-1	14	TRBD1	TGTGCCAGCAGCCTTTCGACAGGGGCTCACGAGCAGTTCTTC	CASSLSTGAHEQFF
TRBV25-1	few	TRBJ2-1	15	TRBD2	TGTGCCAGCAGTGAAGGACTAGCGGGAGGGAATGAGCAGTTCTTC	CASSEGLAGGNEQFF
TRBV7-9	few	TRBJ1-1	14	TRBD1	TGTGCCAGCAGCTTGACAGGGGGGGGCACTGAAGCTTTCTTT	CASSLTGGGTEAFF
TRBV30	few	TRBJ2-1	12	.	TGTGCCTGGGCGGGATACAACAATGAGCAGTTCTTC	CAWAGYNNEQFF
TRBV7-2	.	TRBJ2-4	16	.	TGTGCCAGCAGCTTAGGCCCCCTTTTCGGCAAAAACATTCAGTACTTC	CASSLGPLFGKNIQYF
TRBV5-6	few	TRBJ1-2	14	.	TGTGCCAGCACCATGGGACTCCGATTCGCTGGCTACACCTTC	CASTMGLRFAGYTF
TRBV6-5	.	TRBJ2-1	14	TRBD1	TGTGCCAGCAGTCGACAGGGAGCCTACAATGAGCAGTTCTTC	CASSRQGAYNEQFF
TRBV6-5	few	TRBJ2-1	12	.	TGTGCCAGCAGAACGACTCTAGATGAGCAGTTCTTC	CASRTTLDEQFF
TRBV5-1	.	TRBJ2-1	14	.	TGCGCTAGCAGCGTGGGTAGCTCCTACAATGAGCAGTTCTTC	CASSVGSSYNEQFF
TRBV29-1	.	TRBJ2-3	14	.	TGCAGCGTTGAAGGGCGGAGTCCCACAGATACGCAGTATTTT	CSVEGRSPTDTQYF
TRBV5-6	.	TRBJ1-1	14	TRBD1	TGTGCCAGCAGCTTAGGACAGGCTAACACTGAAGCTTTCTTT	CASSLGQANTEAFF
TRBV30	few	TRBJ1-3	14	.	TGTGCCTCGAAAAATCAGGAATCTGGAAACACCATATATTTT	CASKNQESGNTIYF
TRBV9	.	TRBJ2-5	15	.	TGTGCCAGCAGCGGAGGACTTACCCATAGAGAGACCCAGTACTTC	CASSGGLTHRETQYF
TRBV15	.	TRBJ2-6	18	.	TGTGCCACCAGCAGAGAGTACGGCAGCGTAGCAGGGGCCAACGTCCTGACTTTC	CATSREYGSVAGANVLTF
TRBV5-4	.	TRBJ1-1	18	TRBD1	TGTGCCAGCAGCTTTTCACTAACCGGGACAGGGGGCTTGATTGAAGCTTTCTTT	CASSFSLTGTGGLIEAFF
TRBV10-3	few	TRBJ2-7	13	.	TGTGCCATCACCACCGGGAGTCGTAGCGAGCAGTACTTC	CAITTGSRSEQYF
TRBV14	.	TRBJ1-3	12	.	TGTGCCAGCAGTCTAAGCGGACGCACCATATATTTT	CASSLSGRTIYF
TRBV5-6	.	TRBJ2-4	15	.	TGTGCCAGCAGCTTGGAAGGGGGGGCCTTGGACATTCAGTACTTC	CASSLEGGALDIQYF
TRBV27	few	TRBJ2-1	15	TRBD2	TGTGCCAGCAGTTCACTAGCGGGAGGGGTTAATGAGCAGTTCTTC	CASSSLAGGVNEQFF
TRBV5-6	.	TRBJ2-5	15	TRBD2	TGTGCCAGCAGCCAGGACCCCGGACTAGTAGAGACCCAGTACTTC	CASSQDPGLVETQYF
TRBV9	.	TRBJ2-1	13	TRBD1	TGTGCCAGCAGCGCGACAGGGAGAAATGAGCAGTTCTTC	CASSATGRNEQFF
TRBV4-1	.	TRBJ1-3	20	TRBD1	TGCGCCAGCAGCCAAGATCCCATCACAGGGGCGATTTTCTCTGGAAACACCATATATTTT	CASSQDPITGAIFSGNTIYF
TRBV2	.	TRBJ2-5	13	.	TGTGCCAGCTCCTGGGGGGGGGCGGAGACCCAGTACTTC	CASSWGGAETQYF
TRBV29-1	.	TRBJ2-3	14	TRBD1	TGCAGCGTTGAATCATACAGGGGGACAGATACGCAGTATTTT	CSVESYRGTDTQYF
TRBV29-1	few	TRBJ2-7	13	TRBD2	TGCAGCGTTGAAATCGGACTAGAGGGAGGGCAGTACTTC	CSVEIGLEGGQYF
TRBV28	few	TRBJ2-2	14	TRBD1	TGTGCCAGCAGTTTATCAGGGGGTTCCGGGGAGCTGTTTTTT	CASSLSGGSGELFF
TRBV6-4	few	TRBJ2-1	15	TRBD2	TGTGCCAGCAGTGAATCCAGCGGGAGTCGGGGTGAGCAGTTCTTC	CASSESSGSRGEQFF
TRBV18	.	TRBJ2-7	14	TRBD1	TGTGCCAGCTCACTGGGACAGGGAGGCCACGAGCAGTACTTC	CASSLGQGGHEQYF
TRBV28	many	TRBJ2-5	13	.	TGTGCCGGCCACGAGACGGGCCAAGAGACCCAGTACTTC	CAGHETGQETQYF
TRBV29-1	many	TRBJ2-7	15	TRBD2	TGCAGCGTCGCGGGGACTAGCGGGGGCTCCTACGAGCAGTACTTC	CSVAGTSGGSYEQYF
TRBV7-9	.	TRBJ1-2	16	.	TGTGCCAGCAGCCCTATCGACAGGTACAACAACTATGGCTACACCTTC	CASSPIDRYNNYGYTF